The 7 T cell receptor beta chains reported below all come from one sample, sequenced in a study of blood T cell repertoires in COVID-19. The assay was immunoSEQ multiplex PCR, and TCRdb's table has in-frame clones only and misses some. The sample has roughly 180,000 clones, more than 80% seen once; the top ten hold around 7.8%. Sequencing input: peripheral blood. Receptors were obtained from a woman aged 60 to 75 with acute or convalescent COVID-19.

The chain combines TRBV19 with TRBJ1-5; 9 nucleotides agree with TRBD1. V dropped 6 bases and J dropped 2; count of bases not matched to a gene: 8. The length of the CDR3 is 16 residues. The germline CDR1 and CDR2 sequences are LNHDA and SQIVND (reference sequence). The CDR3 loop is CASSPGQGEGNQPQHF. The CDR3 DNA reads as TGTGCCAGTAGCCCGGGACAGGGTGAAGGCAATCAGCCCCAGCATTTT.

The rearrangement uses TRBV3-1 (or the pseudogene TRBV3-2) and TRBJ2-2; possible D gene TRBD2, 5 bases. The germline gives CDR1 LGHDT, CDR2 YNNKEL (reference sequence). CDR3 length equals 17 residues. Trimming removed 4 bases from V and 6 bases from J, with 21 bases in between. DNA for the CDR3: TGTGCCAGCAGCCGCCCCCGGCTAGCCCACTTCTCCGGGGAGCTGTTTTTT. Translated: CASSRPRLAHFSGELFF.

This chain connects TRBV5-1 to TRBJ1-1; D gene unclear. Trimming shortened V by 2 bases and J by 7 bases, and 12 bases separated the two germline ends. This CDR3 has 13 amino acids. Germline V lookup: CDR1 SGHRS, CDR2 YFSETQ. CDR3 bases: TGCGCCAGCAGCTTAGACCCTGGCGGTGAAGCTTTCTTT. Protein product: CASSLDPGGEAFF.

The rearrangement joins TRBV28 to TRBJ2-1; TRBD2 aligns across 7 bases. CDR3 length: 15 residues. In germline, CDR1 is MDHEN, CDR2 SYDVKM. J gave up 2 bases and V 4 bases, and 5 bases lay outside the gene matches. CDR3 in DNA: TGTGCCAGCAGTTGGGGGGGGACGGCCTACAATGAGCAGTTCTTC. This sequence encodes CASSWGGTAYNEQFF.

The CDR3 is CASKISGQYPGELFF. CDR3 in DNA: TGTGCCAGCAAGATCTCAGGACAGTACCCCGGGGAGCTGTTTTTT. V gene TRBV6-5 combines with J gene TRBJ2-2; perhaps TRBD1 as D (6 bases). From germline, CDR1 is MNHEY and CDR2 SVGAGI. V was shortened by 7 bases and J by 6 bases, with 18 bases between the two germline ends. The CDR3 runs 15 residues.

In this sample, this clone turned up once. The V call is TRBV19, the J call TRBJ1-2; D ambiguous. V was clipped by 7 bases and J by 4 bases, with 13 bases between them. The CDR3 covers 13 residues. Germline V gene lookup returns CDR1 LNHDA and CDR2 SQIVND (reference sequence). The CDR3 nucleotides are TGTGCCAGTAAAGAGGGTACCTTCTATGGCTACACCTTC. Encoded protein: CASKEGTFYGYTF. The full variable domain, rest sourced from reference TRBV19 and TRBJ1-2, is DGGITQSPKYLFRKEGQNVTLSCEQNLNHDAMYWYRQDPGQGLRLIYYSQIVNDFQKGDIAEGYSVSREKKESFPLTVTSAQKNPTAFYLCASKEGTFYGYTFGSGTRLTVV.

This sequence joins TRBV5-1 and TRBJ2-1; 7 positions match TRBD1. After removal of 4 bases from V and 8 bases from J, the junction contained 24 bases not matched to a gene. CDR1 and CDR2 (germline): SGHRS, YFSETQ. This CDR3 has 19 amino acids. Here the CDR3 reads CASSPETPWGLNRGYEQFF. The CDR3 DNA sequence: TGCGCCAGCAGCCCGGAAACCCCTTGGGGTTTAAACAGGGGATATGAGCAGTTCTTC.